One and the same sample provided the 9 T cell receptor beta chains below, sequenced in a study of OX40 agonist ivuxolimab in advanced cancers. Using immunoSEQ multiplex PCR, the repertoire was profiled, and TCRdb retains in-frame clones only, with some absent. Among around 30,000 clones listed, roughly 80% were seen once. Specimen: CD4+ or CD8+ T cells sorted from blood, collected in a trial of the OX40 agonist ivuxolimab. The receptors derive from an adult with an advanced solid tumor such as melanoma, head and neck, liver or kidney cancer.

This chain joins TRBV5-1 and TRBJ2-2; D gene ambiguous. The CDR3 length is 16 residues. Deletions cut 4 bases from V and 0 bases from J, with 13 bases between. Germline values: CDR1 SGHRS, CDR2 YFSETQ. CDR3 amino acids: CASSQKPASNTGELFF. The CDR3 DNA reads TGCGCCAGCAGCCAGAAGCCAGCCTCGAACACCGGGGAGCTGTTTTTT.

The V call is TRBV2, the J call TRBJ2-1, with 10 bases lining up with TRBD1. This CDR3 is 15 amino acids long. Germline V gives CDR1 SNHLY, CDR2 FYNNEI. V lost 4 bases and J lost 10; bases outside the gene matches: 10. The CDR3 loop reads CASSVIGQGVGEQFF. CDR3 nucleotides: TGTGCCAGCAGTGTAATCGGACAGGGGGTCGGCGAGCAGTTCTTC.

This sequence joins TRBV4-1 and TRBJ1-2; 7 nucleotides line up with TRBD1. The CDR3 is 15 residues long. The germline V gene encodes CDR1 MGHRA and CDR2 YSYEKL. V lost 4 bases, J lost 7 bases, and 12 bases stayed unmatched. For the CDR3, the DNA is TGCGCCAGCAGCCTGGGACAGACTGTTCCAGCTGGCTACACCTTC. It encodes CASSLGQTVPAGYTF.

The chain joins TRBV27 to TRBJ2-3; no clear D. CDR1 is MNHEY, CDR2 SMNVEV, per germline (reference sequence). Deletions cut 5 bases from V and 0 bases from J, with 15 bases between. The CDR3 contains 16 residues. CDR3 loop: CASSPPPRMSTDTQYF. In DNA, the CDR3 is TGTGCCAGCAGTCCACCCCCCCGCATGAGCACAGATACGCAGTATTTT.

This chain links TRBV7-2 with TRBJ2-5; D perhaps matches TRBD1 (7 bases). The length of the CDR3 is 15 residues. V dropped 2 bases and J dropped 3 bases, with 13 bases sitting between them. Germline V gives CDR1 SGHTA, CDR2 FQGNSA. The CDR3 DNA reads TGTGCCAGCAGCTTACAGGGGGACTGGAAAGAGACCCAGTACTTC. This gives the protein CASSLQGDWKETQYF.

The gene calls are TRBV18 and TRBJ1-5, with 8 positions matching TRBD1. CDR1 is KGHSH, CDR2 LQKENI, per germline. The CDR3 is 17 amino acids. V dropped 4 bases and J dropped 3; count of bases not matched to a gene: 11. CDR3 bases: TGTGCCAGCTCACGGACAGGGTTCGGGCAAGTCAATCAGCCCCAGCATTTT. Translation gives CASSRTGFGQVNQPQHF.

The V and J genes are TRBV4-1 and TRBJ1-6; D unclear. This CDR3 is built from 15 residues. Germline V CDR1 and CDR2: MGHRA, YSYEKL. The V end lost 0 bases, the J end lost 8 bases, and 11 bases lay between the germline ends. The CDR3 reads CASSQDMASYSPLHF. The CDR3 bases are TGCGCCAGCAGCCAAGATATGGCTTCCTATTCACCCCTCCACTTT.

The J gene is TRBJ2-3, the V gene TRBV7-2, with D hard to call. CDR1 SGHTA and CDR2 FQGNSA come from the germline V gene. Trimming left V 7 bases short and J 5 bases short, with 7 bases between. The CDR3 has 11 residues. The CDR3 region is CASTLGDTQYF. The CDR3 nucleotides read TGTGCCAGCACCCTGGGAGATACGCAGTATTTT. Full variable domain (missing parts from reference TRBV7-2 and TRBJ2-3): GAGVSQSPSNKVTEKGKDVELRCDPISGHTALYWYRQSLGQGLEFLIYFQGNSAPDKSGLPSDRFSAERTGGSVSTLTIQRTQQEDSAVYLCASTLGDTQYFGPGTRLTVL.

The chain combines TRBV28 with TRBJ1-3; no clear D. CDR1 and CDR2 from the germline V gene are MDHEN and SYDVKM. The CDR3 is made up of 14 amino acids. The V end was cut by 5 bases, the J end by 6 bases, with 14 bases between. The CDR3 loop is CASSEETRQNTIYF. As DNA, the CDR3 is TGTGCCAGCAGTGAGGAGACAAGGCAAAACACCATATATTTT. The variable domain in full, with the rest retrieved from reference TRBV28 and TRBJ1-3, is DVKVTQSSRYLVKRTGEKVFLECVQDMDHENMFWYRQDPGLGLRLIYFSYDVKMKEKGDIPEGYSVSREKKERFSLILESASTNQTSMYLCASSEETRQNTIYFGEGSWLTVV.